This T cell receptor (beta chain) was captured by sequencing in a study of type 1 and type 2 diabetes patients. Study-level findings and limits: Groups were not age- or gender-matched, which may bias interpretation. Highly-expanded CD4+ clones were few in type 2 diabetes, median one, 3.9% of reads. Type 2 diabetes and control samples shared highly correlated V and J usage, averaging around 0.97.

To note about this clonotype: As yet, its antigen is unknown.

V was shortened by 4 bases and J by 3 bases, with 13 bases between the two germline ends. The CDR3 covers 15 residues. From germline, CDR1 is SGHRS and CDR2 YFSETQ. The PCR template was genomic DNA. Multiplex PCR with 30 forward and 13 reverse primers amplified the TCR beta CDR3. TCRdb reprocessed the multiplex PCR reads with MiXCR, giving one entry per CDR3 protein. The table shows around 300,000 distinct CDR3 sequences, with 45% to 60% occurring only once. The sample consisted of peripheral blood mononuclear cells (PBMCs). The clonotype originates from a man aged 18 to 35 with type 2 diabetes. This chain links TRBV5-1 with TRBJ1-4; the D is unclear. As DNA, the CDR3 is TGCGCCAGCAGCAGAGAGGGTACGGCTAATGAAAAACTGTTTTTT. It specifies CASSREGTANEKLFF.